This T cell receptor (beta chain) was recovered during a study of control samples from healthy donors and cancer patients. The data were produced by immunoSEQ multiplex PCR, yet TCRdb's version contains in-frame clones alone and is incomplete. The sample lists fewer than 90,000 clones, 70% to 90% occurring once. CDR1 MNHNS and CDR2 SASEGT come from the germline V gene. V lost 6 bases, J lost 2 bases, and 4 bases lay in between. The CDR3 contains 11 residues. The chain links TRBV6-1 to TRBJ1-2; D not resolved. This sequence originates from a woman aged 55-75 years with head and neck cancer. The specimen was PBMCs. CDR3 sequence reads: CASRSNYGYTF. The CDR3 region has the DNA TGTGCCAGCAGGTCAAACTATGGCTACACCTTC.